These 22 T cell receptor beta chains were all obtained from the same sample, sequenced in a study of a mutant IDH1 vaccine in newly diagnosed glioma. Stated time point: baseline, week 1 (first vaccination visit). Stated treatment: pre-vaccination baseline after standard-of-care therapy. The protocol was immunoSEQ multiplex PCR, while the TCRdb copy is restricted to in-frame clones and leaves out a portion. The profile shows 68,000 or so clones, 60% to 85% of them singletons. Sequenced material: PBMCs, taken from a glioma patient treated with radiotherapy, temozolomide or both. The source of these receptors is a man in his fifties or sixties with glioma.

The chain couples TRBV2 to TRBJ1-1; D gene ambiguous. V lost 5 bases to trimming and J lost 0 bases, with 7 bases between them. The CDR3 contains 13 residues. Germline values: CDR1 SNHLY, CDR2 FYNNEI. The CDR3 protein is CASSSYMNTEAFF. In DNA form, the CDR3 reads TGTGCCAGCAGTTCGTACATGAACACTGAAGCTTTCTTT. Full variable domain (missing parts from reference TRBV2 and TRBJ1-1): EPEVTQTPSHQVTQMGQEVILRCVPISNHLYFYWYRQILGQKVEFLVSFYNNEISEKSEIFDDQFSVERPDGSNFTLKIRSTKLEDSAMYFCASSSYMNTEAFFGQGTRLTVV.

The V and J genes are TRBV4-3 and TRBJ2-3; no clear D gene. Trimming removed 0 bases from V and 4 bases from J, with 5 bases in between. This CDR3 is 13 amino acids long. Germline V gives CDR1 LGHNA, CDR2 YSLEER. The CDR3 region is CASSQEFSDTQYF. In nucleotides, the CDR3 is TGCGCCAGCAGCCAAGAATTCTCAGATACGCAGTATTTT.

CDR3 residues: CASSRGTSGFSYEQYF. The CDR3 DNA reads TGTGCCAGCAGCCGTGGGACTAGCGGGTTCTCCTACGAGCAGTACTTC. The chain combines TRBV11-1 with TRBJ2-7, with 12 nucleotides matching TRBD2. Germline CDR1 is SGHAT and CDR2 is FQDESV (reference sequence). The CDR3 runs 16 residues. V shed 5 bases and J 0 bases; nucleotides not matched to a gene: 5.

The gene calls are TRBV5-1 and TRBJ1-1; 8 nucleotides match TRBD1. Germline V gives CDR1 SGHRS, CDR2 YFSETQ. The length of the CDR3 is 13 residues. After removal of 4 bases from V and 6 bases from J, the junction contained 5 bases not matched to a gene. The CDR3 DNA is TGCGCCAGCAGCCCTGGACAGGGCGCTGAAGCTTTCTTT. It yields the protein CASSPGQGAEAFF. The variable domain in full, completed from reference TRBV5-1 and TRBJ1-1, reads KAGVTQTPRYLIKTRGQQVTLSCSPISGHRSVSWYQQTPGQGLQFLFEYFSETQRNKGNFPGRFSGRQFSNSRSEMNVSTLELGDSALYLCASSPGQGAEAFFGQGTRLTVV.

This sequence joins TRBV25-1 and TRBJ1-2; 7 nucleotides align to TRBD1. The CDR3 loop spans 12 amino acids. Trimming cost V 9 bases and J 2 bases; bases outside gene matches: 3. The V gene's germline CDR1 is MGHDK and CDR2 SYGVNS. CDR3 loop: CASSQGNYGYTF. In nucleotides, the CDR3 is TGTGCCAGTTCACAGGGGAACTATGGCTACACCTTC.

The chain joins TRBV5-1 to TRBJ2-7, with TRBD1 matching over 9 bases. Germline trimming cut 0 bases from V and 5 bases from J; bases unmatched to any gene: 6. The CDR3 is 15 residues long. Germline CDR1 is SGHRS and CDR2 is YFSETQ. This CDR3 reads CASSLVTGGWNEQYF. CDR3 coding DNA: TGCGCCAGCAGCTTGGTAACAGGGGGCTGGAACGAGCAGTACTTC.

The sample holds one count of this clone. V gene TRBV19 combines with J gene TRBJ1-1; D unclear. The CDR3 loop spans 15 amino acids. The germline gives CDR1 LNHDA, CDR2 SQIVND (reference sequence). V was clipped by 2 bases and J by 1 base, with 11 bases between them. In DNA form, the CDR3 reads TGTGCCAGTAGTATATCCCGAGGGTGGAACACTGAAGCTTTCTTT. As protein: CASSISRGWNTEAFF. Variable domain in full (rest from reference TRBV19 and TRBJ1-1): DGGITQSPKYLFRKEGQNVTLSCEQNLNHDAMYWYRQDPGQGLRLIYYSQIVNDFQKGDIAEGYSVSREKKESFPLTVTSAQKNPTAFYLCASSISRGWNTEAFFGQGTRLTVV.

This clone came up a few times. A read error may produce the germline difference seen at one junction end. This rearrangement joins TRBV7-7 to TRBJ2-1; 7 bases are a match to TRBD2. There are 14 residues in the CDR3. CDR1 is SSHAT, CDR2 FNYEAQ, per germline (reference sequence). The CDR3 bases are TGTGCTAGCAGCTTAGGCGGGGGTCGGGCTGAGCAGTTCTTC. Encoded protein: CASSLGGGRAEQFF.

The chain has TRBV7-9 and TRBJ1-4, with D uncertain. This CDR3 spans 13 amino acids. Trimming removed 5 bases from V and 7 bases from J, with 11 bases in between. The germline CDR1 and CDR2 sequences are SEHNR and FQNEAQ (reference sequence). The CDR3 DNA sequence: TGTGCCAGCAGCCCGGGATTGGGTGAAAAACTGTTTTTT. This encodes CASSPGLGEKLFF.

CDR3 amino acids: CASTYHSGGDEQYF. The CDR3 nucleotides are TGTGCCAGCACCTACCATAGCGGGGGGGACGAGCAGTACTTC. The J gene is TRBJ2-7, the V gene TRBV7-2; 11 bases line up with TRBD2. Per germline, CDR1 SGHTA and CDR2 FQGNSA. The CDR3 is 14 residues long. Trimming took 7 bases from V and 5 from J; bases not matched to a gene: 7.

The chain couples TRBV9 to TRBJ2-7; 8 positions agree with TRBD2. The CDR3 totals 16 residues. V shed 0 bases and J 0 bases; nucleotides not matched to a gene: 5. Per the germline V gene, CDR1 is SGDLS and CDR2 is YYNGEE. The CDR3: CASSVGVAGNSYEQYF. The CDR3 nucleotides read TGTGCCAGCAGCGTAGGGGTAGCGGGGAACTCCTACGAGCAGTACTTC.

This clone appeared a few times. The chain uses TRBV5-6 and TRBJ2-1, with 9 bases fitting TRBD2. V shed 0 bases, J shed 0 bases, and the junction held 10 bases outside the gene matches. This CDR3 comprises 19 residues. The V gene's germline CDR1 is SGHDT and CDR2 YYEEEE. In DNA form, the CDR3 reads TGTGCCAGCAGCTTGGGAAGACGGCGGGGGGGCTTCTCCTACAATGAGCAGTTCTTC. Its protein product is CASSLGRRRGGFSYNEQFF.

The genes are TRBV9 and TRBJ2-2, with 10 positions matching TRBD2. Germline-derived CDR1 and CDR2 are SGDLS and YYNGEE. Trimming removed 3 bases from V and 1 base from J; junction bases left unmatched: 3. The CDR3 runs to 16 residues. CDR3 in DNA: TGTGCCAGCAGCGCTAGCGGGGGCTTGAACACCGGGGAGCTGTTTTTT. This translates into CASSASGGLNTGELFF.

V is TRBV7-2 and J is TRBJ1-1; D is unclear. Germline CDR1 is SGHTA and CDR2 is FQGNSA. The CDR3 runs 13 residues. V dropped 4 bases and J dropped 3 bases, with 9 bases sitting between them. The CDR3 region is CASSSRRDTEAFF. CDR3 bases: TGTGCCAGCAGCTCGCGACGGGACACTGAAGCTTTCTTT.

This chain links TRBV7-9 with TRBJ2-6; D remains unclear. This CDR3 has 18 residues. The V gene's germline CDR1 is SEHNR and CDR2 FQNEAQ (reference sequence). V lost 5 bases and J 0 bases, leaving 17 bases between the germline ends. The CDR3 sequence is CASSHLKPDISGANVLTF. In nucleotides, the CDR3 is TGTGCCAGCAGCCACTTAAAACCCGACATCTCTGGGGCCAACGTCCTGACTTTC.

The rearrangement links TRBV4-1 to TRBJ1-1, with unresolved D. The CDR3 loop spans 14 amino acids. V dropped 3 bases and J dropped 4 bases, with 12 bases sitting between them. Looked up from germline, CDR1 is MGHRA and CDR2 is YSYEKL. The CDR3 bases are TGCGCCAGCAGCCAGGGCACGAGAGGCACTGAAGCTTTCTTT. Translated: CASSQGTRGTEAFF.

The chain links TRBV11-3 to TRBJ1-1; D may be TRBD1 (5 bases). Germline CDR1 reads SGHNT; CDR2 reads YENEEA. The CDR3 has 16 amino acids. The V end lost 1 base, the J end lost 3 bases, and 15 bases lay between the germline ends. The CDR3 sequence is CASSLGGTGRDTEAFF. The CDR3 DNA is TGTGCCAGCAGCTTAGGTGGGACGGGCAGGGACACTGAAGCTTTCTTT.

V gene TRBV19 combines with J gene TRBJ2-7; D is undetermined. Germline V gene data show CDR1 as LNHDA and CDR2 as SQIVND (reference sequence). The CDR3 consists of 15 residues. Trimming removed 4 bases at V and 3 bases at J, with 16 bases between. CDR3: CASSTQLDPLYEQYF. Written as DNA, the CDR3 is TGTGCCAGTAGTACACAGCTGGATCCTCTCTACGAGCAGTACTTC.

This sequence joins TRBV15 and TRBJ1-5, with 7 bases lining up with TRBD1. J lost 6 bases, V lost 8 bases, and 7 bases had no gene match. The CDR3 contains 13 residues. Germline V gene data show CDR1 as LNHNV and CDR2 as YYDKDF (reference sequence). The CDR3 sequence is CATSTGVIQPQHF. CDR3 DNA: TGTGCCACCTCTACAGGGGTGATTCAGCCCCAGCATTTT.

The rearrangement links TRBV11-2 to TRBJ1-6; D call uncertain. The V gene's germline CDR1 is SGHAT and CDR2 FQNNGV. V was cut by 3 bases and J by 9 bases, with 9 bases left in between. The CDR3 consists of 13 residues. The CDR3 reads CASSLGFGSPLHF. The CDR3, as DNA: TGTGCCAGCAGCTTGGGTTTCGGTTCACCCCTCCACTTT.

The chain employs TRBV7-2 and TRBJ2-1; TRBD2 matches at 8 bases. Losses at the gene ends were 0 bases for V and 13 bases for J; bases not matched to a gene: 8. Germline V CDR1 and CDR2: SGHTA, FQGNSA. The CDR3 loop spans 14 amino acids. The CDR3 reads CASSLARSSGVQFF. CDR3 DNA: TGTGCCAGCAGCTTAGCGCGTAGTAGCGGGGTTCAGTTCTTC.

The CDR3 loop is CATSLAGGENNEQFF. In DNA, the CDR3 is TGTGCCACCAGCCTAGCGGGGGGGGAAAACAATGAGCAGTTCTTC. This chain connects TRBV15 to TRBJ2-1; TRBD2 matches 12 bases. V dropped 5 bases and J dropped 5; count of bases not matched to a gene: 4. Germline V gene data show CDR1 as LNHNV and CDR2 as YYDKDF (reference sequence). This CDR3 contains 15 residues.